This record concerns one T cell receptor (beta chain) sequence. The antigen remains unidentified. The data originate from a study of post-analysis software for immune sequencing data. The overall study: Relapsing-remitting, secondary progressive and progressive-relapsing forms of multiple sclerosis all featured among disease courses. Overall study findings and caveats: F measure grouped same-batch samples tightly together. The study found significantly lower normalized Chao1 diversity in multiple sclerosis patients than in controls. In patients, about 5 TRBV segments were more frequent than in controls, with TRBV5-6, TRBV5-1 and TRBV20-1 among them.

Built from TCR beta cDNA, the libraries had unique molecular identifiers in them. Once roughly 0.9 to 10 million T cells were used, hundreds of thousands of cDNA molecules resulted. Each CDR3 protein is one row after TCRdb ran MiXCR on the PCR reads. The table lists approximately 770,000 distinct CDR3 sequences, under 60% of them singletons. The CDR3 spans 15 residues. CDR1 and CDR2 (germline): GTSNPN, SVGIG (reference sequence). Trimming pared 0 bases from V and 7 bases from J, leaving 13 bases between. This clonotype was sampled from a girl aged 10-17 years with multiple sclerosis. The specimen sequenced was blood. The rearrangement links TRBV30 to TRBJ1-6; D uncertain. This CDR3 reads CAWSVRSMVNSPLHF. The CDR3 DNA reads as TGTGCCTGGAGTGTACGCAGCATGGTGAATTCACCCCTCCACTTT.